The clone carrying this T cell receptor (beta chain) was detected a few times. TCRdb re-derived calls from the RT-PCR reads in MiXCR, one entry per CDR3 protein. The data hold about 680,000 distinct CDR3 sequences, with 14% observed a single time. Germline V gene lookup returns CDR1 MNHEY and CDR2 SVGEGT. V trimming: 7 bases; J trimming: 5 bases; junction bases outside the gene matches: 12. The CDR3 has 16 residues. This clonotype was sampled from a female donor in good health, serving as a healthy control. J is TRBJ2-3 and V is TRBV6-2 or TRBV6-3; 10 positions match TRBD1. The sample taken for sequencing was memory CD4+ T cells from blood. The CDR3 DNA reads TGTGCCAGCAAGCGGGGGACAGGGGCCGCGGAAGATACGCAGTATTTT. Its translation is CASKRGTGAAEDTQYF.